The sequence of this TCR beta chain was determined in a study of blood T cells in healthy people across ages. Overall study findings and caveats: Roughly linear age-related decline in beta diversity appeared, significant by age about 40.

A second PCR of roughly 7 to 11 cycles used a sample-barcoded 5' primer and a J-beta primer mix. Each CDR3 protein gets one entry after TCRdb re-called the 5' RACE reads with MiXCR. This repertoire shows hundreds of thousands of distinct CDR3 sequences, roughly 30% found once; its top ten account for about a sixth. Note on this clonotype: Its antigen remains unidentified.

This receptor was taken from a woman older than 75 in good health. The sample was blood.

This CDR3 is CASSPFTFTEAFF. The DNA of the CDR3 is TGTGCCAGCAGCCCCTTTACCTTCACTGAAGCTTTCTTT. The chain joins TRBV7-2 to TRBJ1-1; D remains ambiguous. The germline V gene encodes CDR1 SGHTA and CDR2 FQGNSA. The CDR3 is made up of 13 amino acids. V was pared by 5 bases and J by 4 bases, with 11 bases between.